The clone carrying this TCR beta chain was seen a few times. The germline V gene has CDR1 DFQATT and CDR2 SNEGSKA (reference sequence). The CDR3 spans 12 residues. V shed 4 bases and J shed 6 bases, with 10 bases lying between them. The data belong to a study of blood T cells in healthy people across ages. PCR was performed a second time for about 7 to 12 cycles using a sample-barcoded 5' primer and a J-beta primer mix. Tags on each cDNA molecule came from a template-switch adaptor with 12 random nucleotides. MiXCR was run by TCRdb on the 5' RACE reads, yielding one entry per CDR3 protein. This table holds hundreds of thousands of distinct CDR3 sequences, 50% to 65% found once.

The sequenced sample was blood. The rearrangement uses TRBV20-1 and TRBJ2-1; TRBD2 is a possible D gene (5 bases). The sequence was collected from a man aged 80 or over in good health. CDR3 DNA sequence: TGCAGTGCTACAATTGGACTCAATGAGCAGTTCTTC. Its translation is CSATIGLNEQFF.